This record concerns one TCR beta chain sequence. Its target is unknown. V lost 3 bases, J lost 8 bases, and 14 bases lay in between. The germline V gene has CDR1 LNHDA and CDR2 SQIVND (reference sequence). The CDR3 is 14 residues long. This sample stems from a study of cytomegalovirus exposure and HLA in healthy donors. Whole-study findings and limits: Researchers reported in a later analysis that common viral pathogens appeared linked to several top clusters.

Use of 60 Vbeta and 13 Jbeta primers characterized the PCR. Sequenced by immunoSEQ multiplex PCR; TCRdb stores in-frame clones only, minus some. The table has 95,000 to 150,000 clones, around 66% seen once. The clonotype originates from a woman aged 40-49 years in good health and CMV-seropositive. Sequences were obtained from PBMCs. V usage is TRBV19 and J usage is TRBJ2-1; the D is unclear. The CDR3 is CASSIIAPTDEQFF. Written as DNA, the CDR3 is TGTGCCAGTAGTATTATAGCTCCCACGGATGAGCAGTTCTTC.